This T cell receptor (beta chain) was sequenced in a study of CD8 T cells in ankylosing spondylitis listed by TCRdb under 2017. Regarding the complete study: The study set out to find disease-linked TCR variants by profiling T cell receptor beta repertoires in ankylosing spondylitis patients and healthy donors. In total, the full study cohort was made up of 85 to 140 healthy donors and 25 ankylosing spondylitis patients. Peripheral blood was sampled, and synovial fluid was additionally collected from ankylosing spondylitis patients. Overall study results and their limits: The disease-linked clones were reported as significantly enriched in matched synovial fluid samples from ankylosing spondylitis patients. Blood from ankylosing spondylitis patients appeared to be characterized by a TCR beta motif made up of 8 or 9 highly homologous amino acid variants. A CD8+ phenotype was shown by the disease-linked clones, which were found at relatively low frequencies in peripheral blood. Some motif variants were previously reported in synovial fluid and blood of reactive arthritis patients, suggesting common disease-initiation mechanisms.

CDR1 and CDR2 are read off the germline V gene as MNHEY and SVGEGT. CDR3 length: 13 amino acids, cysteine to phenylalanine. This entry keeps only the CDR3 DNA: 39 bases, framed from base 1. V is reduced by 7 bases and J by 7 bases, leaving a spacing of 16 bases between them. Sequencing was performed on an Illumina HiSeq 2500. Quantitative 5'-RACE with molecular barcodes was used to prepare TCR beta libraries. The source study handled its data this way. A new computational method based on a probabilistic model of VDJ rearrangement was used to identify disease-linked TCR variants. TCRdb reprocessed the public reads (quality trimming at Q25 with fastp, clone calling with MiXCR) and kept in-frame beta chains. All rows with the same CDR3 protein become a single entry with the most common DNA and genes. These V and J calls are TCRdb output, not the study's own analysis. Recorded for this sample are roughly 160,000 distinct CDR3 sequences; approximately 10% of them occurred a single time. The ten most abundant clones make up roughly 29% of the sample.

Regarding this clonotype: The antigen this receptor binds is unknown. No much larger clone is present one base from it, and per-base qualities are unavailable.

This sequence was found in a male donor with ankylosing spondylitis or in good health (not recorded which). The sequenced material came from blood, either unsorted or a sorted T cell fraction (not recorded which). The rearranged chain carries TRBV6-2 or TRBV6-3 and TRBJ2-5, and possibly TRBD2, on 5 matching bases. Read as DNA, the sequence is TGTGCCAGCAAGACTAATCCCGCTGGGACCCAGTACTTC. Its protein product is CASKTNPAGTQYF.